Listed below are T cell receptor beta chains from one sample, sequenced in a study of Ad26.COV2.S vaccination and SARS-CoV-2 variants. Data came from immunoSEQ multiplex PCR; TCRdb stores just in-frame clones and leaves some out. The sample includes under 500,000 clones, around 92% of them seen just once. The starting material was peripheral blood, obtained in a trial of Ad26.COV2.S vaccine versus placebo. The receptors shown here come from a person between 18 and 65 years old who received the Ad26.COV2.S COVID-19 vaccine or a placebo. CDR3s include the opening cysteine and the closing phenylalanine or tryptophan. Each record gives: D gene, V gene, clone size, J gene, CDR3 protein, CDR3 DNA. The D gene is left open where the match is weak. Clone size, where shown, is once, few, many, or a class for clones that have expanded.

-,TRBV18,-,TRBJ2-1,CASSPFEGSSYNEQFF,TGTGCCAGCTCACCATTTGAGGGGAGCTCCTACAATGAGCAGTTCTTC
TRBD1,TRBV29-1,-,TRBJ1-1,CSADRGNTEAFF,TGCAGCGCCGACAGGGGGAACACTGAAGCTTTCTTT
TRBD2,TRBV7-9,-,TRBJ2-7,CASSLGGGSYEQYF,TGTGCCAGCAGCTTAGGCGGGGGCTCCTACGAGCAGTACTTC
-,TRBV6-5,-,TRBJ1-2,CASSGRGEANYGYTF,TGTGCCAGCAGCGGGAGAGGGGAAGCTAACTATGGCTACACCTTC
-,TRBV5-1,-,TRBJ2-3,CASSLAPGYSTDTQYF,TGCGCCAGCAGCTTGGCCCCGGGGTACAGCACAGATACGCAGTATTTT
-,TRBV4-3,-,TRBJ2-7,CASSQGVALSYEQYF,TGCGCCAGCAGCCAAGGCGTAGCACTTTCATACGAGCAGTACTTC
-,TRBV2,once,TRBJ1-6,CASSVGVTSPLHF,TGTGCCAGCAGTGTGGGGGTTACTTCACCCCTCCACTTT
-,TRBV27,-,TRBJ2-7,CASSLKWTKNEQYF,TGTGCCAGCAGTTTAAAGTGGACTAAAAACGAGCAGTACTTC
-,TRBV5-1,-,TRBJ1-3,CASSRTGWTEDEISGNTIYF,TGCGCCAGCAGTAGAACCGGGTGGACAGAAGACGAAATCTCTGGAAACACCATATATTTT
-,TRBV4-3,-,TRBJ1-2,CASSQGALDYGYTF,TGCGCCAGCAGCCAAGGGGCTTTGGACTATGGCTACACCTTC
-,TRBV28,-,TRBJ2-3,CASPPSGPFTDTQYF,TGTGCCAGCCCCCCCTCGGGACCCTTCACAGATACGCAGTATTTT
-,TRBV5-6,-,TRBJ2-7,CASSLRGRQYYEQYF,TGTGCCAGCAGCTTGAGGGGTAGACAGTACTACGAGCAGTACTTC
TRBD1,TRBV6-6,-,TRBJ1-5,CASSPPGQGSTQPQHF,TGTGCCAGCAGCCCACCGGGACAGGGGTCAACTCAGCCCCAGCATTTT